One and the same sample provided the 2 T cell receptor beta chains below, sequenced in a study of T cells in localized non-small cell lung cancer. Sequencing used immunoSEQ multiplex PCR; TCRdb keeps in-frame clones, though not all of them. The sample lists about 1,500 clones, 25% to 35% occurring once. Source: lung tumor tissue, taken before any cancer treatment. The receptors come from a male donor aged 60 or over with stage II squamous cell lung carcinoma.

This clone was counted only a few times. The J gene is TRBJ2-3, the V gene TRBV29-1; 11 nucleotides agree with TRBD2. The V segment lost 7 bases and the J segment 5 bases; nucleotides outside the gene matches: 8. Germline CDR1 reads SQVTM; CDR2 reads ANQGSEA. The CDR3 loop spans 14 amino acids. The CDR3 DNA reads as TGCAGCGCGGGTGGTAGCGGGGGGGAAGATACGCAGTATTTT. This gives the protein CSAGGSGGEDTQYF.

This chain connects TRBV29-1 to TRBJ1-1; D is ambiguous. From germline, CDR1 is SQVTM and CDR2 ANQGSEA. The CDR3 loop spans 15 amino acids. Trimming pared 0 bases from V and 3 bases from J, leaving 14 bases between. CDR3 in DNA: TGCAGCGTTGAAGATCTTCCAGGTCTACACACTGAAGCTTTCTTT. This codes for CSVEDLPGLHTEAFF.